A single sample is the source of the 20 T cell receptor beta chains below, sequenced in a study of T-cell reconstitution after alpha-beta-depleted transplantation in children. During its preparation, the TCRbeta library received unique molecular identifiers. MiXCR was run by TCRdb on the PCR reads, yielding one entry per CDR3 protein. The table has some 500,000 distinct CDR3 sequences, approximately 30% seen once. This specimen was PBMCs from the stem cell graft donor, taken from the stem cell graft. The receptors derive from a human donor who donated a stem cell graft to a child with aplastic anemia.

The J gene is TRBJ1-1, the V gene TRBV5-8; D gene uncertain. This CDR3 has 14 amino acids. Trimming took off 1 base at V and 1 base at J, with 8 bases between the two ends. Germline V CDR1 and CDR2: SGHTS, YDEGEE. The CDR3 nucleotides read TGTGCCAGCAGCTTGTGCCCACCGAACACTGAAGCTTTCTTT. This codes for CASSLCPPNTEAFF.

This sequence joins TRBV12-3 or TRBV12-4 and TRBJ2-7; TRBD1 matches at 7 bases. J lost 3 bases, V lost 4 bases, and 9 bases had no gene match. This CDR3 has 15 amino acids. This chain's CDR3 is CASSSTGTEYYEQYV. Written as DNA, the CDR3 is TGTGCCAGCAGTTCAACCGGGACAGAATACTACGAGCAGTACGTC.

The chain employs TRBV7-2 and TRBJ2-7; D is undetermined. With 5 bases removed from V and 3 bases from J, the gap between germline ends came to 14 bases. From germline, CDR1 is SGHTA and CDR2 FQGNSA. The CDR3 covers 14 residues. This chain's CDR3 is CASSKTTADYEQYF. The CDR3 DNA reads TGTGCCAGCAGCAAAACGACCGCGGACTACGAGCAGTACTTC.

This chain uses TRBV7-9 with TRBJ1-2; 8 bases agree with TRBD1. CDR3 length: 13 residues. V was clipped by 4 bases and J by 10 bases; unmatched bases: 8. Germline lookup yields CDR1 SEHNR and CDR2 FQNEAQ (reference sequence). The DNA of the CDR3 is TGTGCCAGCAGCTCCGGCGGACAGGGTTACTACACCTTC. It is translated as CASSSGGQGYYTF. Full variable domain (rest looked up from reference TRBV7-9 and TRBJ1-2): DTGVSQNPRHKITKRGQNVTFRCDPISEHNRLYWYRQTLGQGPEFLTYFQNEAQLEKSRLLSDRFSAERPKGSFSTLEIQRTEQGDSAMYLCASSSGGQGYYTFGSGTRLTVV.

For the CDR3, the DNA is TGTGCCAGCAGCTCCTTAGCGGGAGGGACTTACAATGAGCAGTTCTTC. As protein: CASSSLAGGTYNEQFF. This rearrangement joins TRBV11-2 to TRBJ2-1; 11 bases match TRBD2. Germline loops: CDR1 SGHAT, CDR2 FQNNGV. The V and J ends lost 4 bases and 4 bases, in that order; junction bases with no gene match: 6. This CDR3 has 16 amino acids.

V is TRBV19 and J is TRBJ1-5; D gene uncertain. The germline CDR1 and CDR2 sequences are LNHDA and SQIVND (reference sequence). The CDR3 extends over 13 amino acids. The germline V and J ends were trimmed by 1 base and 4 bases, with 5 bases remaining between them. The CDR3 spells CASSIVENQPQHF. The CDR3 DNA is TGTGCCAGTAGTATAGTCGAGAATCAGCCCCAGCATTTT.

V is TRBV4-3 and J is TRBJ2-3, with 7 nucleotides matching TRBD2. V was clipped by 3 bases and J by 6 bases; unmatched bases: 12. The germline V gene has CDR1 LGHNA and CDR2 YSLEER. The CDR3 has 16 residues. The CDR3 loop is CASSQSLADSRDTQYF. For the CDR3, the DNA is TGCGCCAGCAGCCAGAGCCTAGCGGATTCTCGGGATACGCAGTATTTT.

In this sample, this clonotype turned up a few times. This sequence joins TRBV12-3 or TRBV12-4 and TRBJ1-5; 9 bases map to TRBD1. J lost 5 bases, V lost 6 bases, and 2 bases had no gene match. The CDR3 spans 13 residues. The CDR3 loop reads CASSGQGHQPQHF. The CDR3 nucleotides are TGTGCCAGCAGCGGACAGGGGCATCAGCCCCAGCATTTT.

The CDR3 loop reads CASSLGAPKQGYTF. The CDR3 DNA reads as TGTGCCAGCAGCTTAGGGGCCCCCAAACAGGGCTACACCTTC. This chain uses TRBV13 with TRBJ1-2; D is undetermined. The V gene lost 0 bases and the J gene lost 8 bases, with 13 bases spanning the gap. Germline CDR1 is PRHDT and CDR2 is FYEKMQ (reference sequence). This CDR3 region has 14 residues.

The chain uses TRBV7-2 and TRBJ1-5; D not certain. Trimming left V 2 bases short and J 7 bases short, with 15 bases between. Per the germline V gene, CDR1 is SGHTA and CDR2 is FQGNSA. This CDR3 is 15 amino acids long. For the CDR3, the DNA is TGTGCCAGCAGCTTACGAGGGTTGGTGAACCAGCCCCAGCATTTT. This encodes CASSLRGLVNQPQHF.

This clonotype appeared a single time. The gene calls are TRBV27 and TRBJ1-1; D is unclear. Germline CDR1 is MNHEY and CDR2 is SMNVEV (reference sequence). Deletions cut 3 bases from V and 0 bases from J, with 14 bases between. This CDR3 contains 16 residues. The CDR3 DNA follows: TGTGCCAGCAGTTTTAGGGCGGGAAGTATGAACACTGAAGCTTTCTTT. Translated: CASSFRAGSMNTEAFF.

V is TRBV12-3 or TRBV12-4 and J is TRBJ2-2; D may be TRBD1 or TRBD2 (6 bases each). The CDR3 sequence is 15 residues long. V shed 4 bases and J shed 8 bases, with 17 bases lying between them. The CDR3 nucleotides are TGTGCCAGCAGTTCCCAGGGCCAGGGGAGGGGGGAGCTGTTTTTT. Amino acid sequence: CASSSQGQGRGELFF.

The chain has TRBV9 and TRBJ2-1; D is undetermined. The V gene lost 0 bases and the J gene lost 7 bases, with 11 bases spanning the gap. Germline-derived CDR1 and CDR2 are SGDLS and YYNGEE. The CDR3 is 14 residues long. The CDR3 DNA follows: TGTGCCAGCAGCGTAGGGATAGGGTGGAATGAGCAGTTCTTC. Encoded protein: CASSVGIGWNEQFF.

This clonotype appeared a few times. The chain couples TRBV24-1 to TRBJ2-5; 8 positions match TRBD1. The CDR3 loop spans 15 amino acids. CDR1 KGHDR and CDR2 SFDVKD come from the germline V gene. The V and J ends lost 4 bases and 4 bases, in that order; junction bases with no gene match: 7. The CDR3, as DNA: TGTGCCACCAGTGACCAGGGGGCGAAGGGAGAGACCCAGTACTTC. Amino acids: CATSDQGAKGETQYF.

J is TRBJ2-1 and V is TRBV20-1, with 12 bases lining up with TRBD2. The CDR3 has 16 residues. In germline, CDR1 is DFQATT, CDR2 SNEGSKA (reference sequence). J lost 4 bases, V lost 5 bases, and 9 bases had no gene match. The CDR3 nucleotides are TGCAGTGCTCCGACTAGCGGGAGAGAAAGTTACAATGAGCAGTTCTTC. This sequence encodes CSAPTSGRESYNEQFF.

This clonotype turned up a few times. This chain uses TRBV29-1 with TRBJ1-2; 8 bases are a match to TRBD1. This CDR3 is built from 14 residues. The V gene end was trimmed by 1 base and the J gene end by 4 bases; junction bases not matched to a gene: 5. Germline CDR1 is SQVTM and CDR2 is ANQGSEA. In DNA, the CDR3 is TGCAGCGTTGAAGGGACAGGGATCTTCTATGGCTACACCTTC. Protein sequence: CSVEGTGIFYGYTF.

This sequence joins TRBV7-2 and TRBJ1-5, with D unresolved. Germline V lookup: CDR1 SGHTA, CDR2 FQGNSA. The V and J ends lost 1 base and 1 base respectively, with 14 bases between them. The CDR3 length is 17 residues. Written as DNA, the CDR3 is TGTGCCAGCAGCTTAGGTCGGCAGAAACGAAGCAATCAGCCCCAGCATTTT. Translating gives CASSLGRQKRSNQPQHF.

The genes are TRBV19 and TRBJ2-7, with D perhaps matching TRBD2 (6 bases). CDR1 and CDR2 (germline): LNHDA, SQIVND (reference sequence). The CDR3 runs 13 residues. Trimming pared 10 bases from V and 3 bases from J, leaving 16 bases between. The DNA of the CDR3 is TGTGCCACAGGGACCGGACTAATCTACGAGCAGTACTTC. This sequence encodes CATGTGLIYEQYF.

J is TRBJ1-6 and V is TRBV20-1; perhaps TRBD1 as D (5 bases). Trimming cost V 2 bases and J 4 bases, with 15 bases left between them. The CDR3 is 16 amino acids. CDR1 and CDR2 (germline): DFQATT, SNEGSKA (reference sequence). The CDR3 coding sequence is TGCAGTGCTAGACTGGACAACCAGTTATATAATTCACCCCTCCACTTT. Its protein product is CSARLDNQLYNSPLHF.

This clonotype showed up just a few times. The rearrangement joins TRBV20-1 to TRBJ1-2; 11 bases align to TRBD1. The CDR3 is 16 residues long. Trimming cost V 1 base and J 6 bases; bases outside gene matches: 10. Germline-derived CDR1 and CDR2 are DFQATT and SNEGSKA (reference sequence). The CDR3: CSARVYHGQGADGYTF. In DNA, the CDR3 is TGCAGTGCTAGAGTCTACCACGGACAGGGGGCGGATGGCTACACCTTC.